Given below is one T cell receptor (beta chain) in context. Germline CDR1 reads WSHSY; CDR2 reads SAAADI. Between the trimmed V and J ends, which lost 2 bases and 1 base, there was a span of 8 bases. The CDR3 length is 14 residues. Clones were read by immunoSEQ multiplex PCR, and TCRdb kept only the in-frame ones, dropping some. The sample records roughly 100,000 clones, about 88% being singletons. The entry originates in a study of T cell responses to AZD1222 COVID-19 vaccine. This TCR was sampled from an adult in good health. V is TRBV10-2 and J is TRBJ1-2; TRBD1 is a possible D gene (5 bases). The source was peripheral blood, collected on day 0 of AZD1222 vaccination. The CDR3 region is CASSELGVNYGYTF. The CDR3 region has the DNA TGCGCCAGCAGTGAGCTGGGGGTTAACTATGGCTACACCTTC.